The 23 T cell receptor beta chains below come from one sample, sequenced in a study of cytomegalovirus exposure and HLA in healthy donors listed by TCRdb under 2017. Library prep was done by the immunoSEQ multiplex PCR assay. The multiplex PCR relied on a mix of 60 forward primers for TCR Vbeta segments and 13 reverse primers for TCR Jbeta segments. TCRdb re-hosts the immuneACCESS table, in-frame sequences only. Its copies lack some clones; in the studies checked, an unresolved V gene accounts for under half of them, and the cause for the rest is not known. Present in this sample are 250,000 to 350,000 clones, 86% of which were seen just once. Of the sample, 3.5% to 4% is held by the ten largest clones. Sample: PBMCs. The source of these receptors is a man aged 40-50 years in good health and CMV-seropositive.

V gene TRBV14 combines with J gene TRBJ2-7; TRBD2 aligns across 7 bases. Germline assignment: CDR1 SGHDN and CDR2 FVKESK. This CDR3 spans 15 amino acids. With V trimmed by 3 bases and J by 2 bases, 7 bases remained unmatched. The CDR3 DNA is TGTGCCAGCAGCCAGGGGGGGGACGAGACCTACGAGCAGTACTTC. Amino acid sequence: CASSQGGDETYEQYF.

This sequence joins TRBV2 and TRBJ1-1, with a possible D match to TRBD1 (5 bases). The CDR3 is made up of 13 amino acids. Germline V gene sequence: CDR1 SNHLY, CDR2 FYNNEI. V lost 4 bases and J lost 4, with 10 bases in between. CDR3 sequence: CASSGQDSTEAFF. The CDR3 DNA follows: TGTGCCAGCAGTGGGCAAGACAGCACTGAAGCTTTCTTT.

The rearrangement uses TRBV7-3 and TRBJ2-1; 14 bases are a match to TRBD2. This CDR3 has 15 residues. Losses at the gene ends were 8 bases for V and 9 bases for J; bases not matched to a gene: 9. Germline V gene sequence: CDR1 SGHTA, CDR2 FQGTGA. The chain's CDR3 is CASRPGLAGVGEQFF. The CDR3, as DNA: TGTGCCAGCCGTCCGGGACTAGCGGGAGTAGGTGAGCAGTTCTTC. The complete variable domain, with remaining parts taken from reference TRBV7-3 and TRBJ2-1, reads GAGVSQTPSNKVTEKGKYVELRCDPISGHTALYWYRQSLGQGPEFLIYFQGTGAADDSGLPNDRFFAVRPEGSVSTLKIQRTERGDSAVYLCASRPGLAGVGEQFFGPGTRLTVL.

The rearrangement joins TRBV5-4 to TRBJ2-5; the D gene is possibly TRBD1 (6 bases). TRBJ2-7 explains the end of the DNA better; the J call may be wrong. The CDR3 has 15 amino acids. The V gene's germline CDR1 is SGHNT and CDR2 YYREEE (reference sequence). The CDR3 region is CASSRPGHDSYEQYF. CDR3 DNA: TGTGCCAGCAGCCGGCCGGGACACGACTCCTACGAGCAGTACTTC.

Comments on this clone: Additional DNA sequences in this sample encode the identical CDR3. The chain uses TRBV2 and TRBJ2-5; D is uncertain. Germline CDR1 reads SNHLY; CDR2 reads FYNNEI. The CDR3 spans 14 residues. V was shortened by 6 bases and J by 1 base, with 12 bases between the two germline ends. CDR3 residues: CASSPEAFQETQYF. For the CDR3, the DNA is TGTGCCAGCAGCCCCGAGGCGTTCCAAGAGACCCAGTACTTC.

The chain couples TRBV7-9 to TRBJ2-1; a possible D gene is TRBD2 (6 bases). Germline-derived CDR1 and CDR2 are SEHNR and FQNEAQ (reference sequence). The CDR3 consists of 15 residues. V lost 5 bases and J 8 bases, leaving 19 bases between the germline ends. The CDR3 region has the DNA TGTGCCAGCAGCCAAGGGTTCGGAGGGGAGGATGAGCAGTTCTTC. It codes for CASSQGFGGEDEQFF.

The chain uses TRBV5-1 and TRBJ1-2, with TRBD1 identical over 8 bases. CDR3 length: 15 amino acids. V was pared by 4 bases and J by 4 bases, with 9 bases of the junction left unmatched. Germline V gene lookup returns CDR1 SGHRS and CDR2 YFSETQ. CDR3 protein: CASSPRTGNTYGYTF. The CDR3 region has the DNA TGCGCCAGCAGCCCCCGGACAGGGAATACCTATGGCTACACCTTC.

This clone appeared a single time. This rearrangement joins TRBV28 to TRBJ1-2; TRBD1 is a possible D gene (6 bases). The germline V gene has CDR1 MDHEN and CDR2 SYDVKM. The CDR3 spans 15 residues. The V end lost 4 bases, the J end lost 2 bases, and 14 bases lay between the germline ends. CDR3 nucleotides: TGTGCCAGCAGTTCGCCCCGTCAGGGGAACTATGGCTACACCTTC. Protein sequence: CASSSPRQGNYGYTF.

The genes are TRBV5-4 and TRBJ1-1; no clear D. The CDR3 length is 13 residues. Trimming removed 1 base at V and 2 bases at J, with 6 bases between. Germline V gives CDR1 SGHNT, CDR2 YYREEE (reference sequence). CDR3 nucleotide sequence: TGTGCCAGCAGCTTGACAGATAACACTGAAGCTTTCTTT. Protein: CASSLTDNTEAFF.

The V gene is TRBV11-2, the J gene TRBJ2-1; a possible D gene is TRBD2 (6 bases). This CDR3 comprises 14 residues. Trimming took off 2 bases at V and 9 bases at J, with 14 bases between the two ends. Per the germline V gene, CDR1 is SGHAT and CDR2 is FQNNGV. CDR3 loop: CASSLFPEGIEQFF. CDR3 nucleotides: TGTGCCAGCAGCTTATTCCCGGAGGGGATTGAGCAGTTCTTC.

This clone has just one count. The chain employs TRBV28 and TRBJ2-1; D is ambiguous. This CDR3 is built from 13 residues. Germline assignment: CDR1 MDHEN and CDR2 SYDVKM. Trimming shortened V by 2 bases and J by 5 bases, and 7 bases separated the two germline ends. DNA of the CDR3: TGTGCCAGCAGTTTACCCACAAACAATGAGCAGTTCTTC. Protein: CASSLPTNNEQFF.

V usage is TRBV4-3 and J usage is TRBJ2-5, with D possibly TRBD2 on 7 matching bases. The V gene lost 0 bases and the J gene lost 5 bases, with 16 bases spanning the gap. This CDR3 region has 16 residues. CDR1 and CDR2 (germline): LGHNA, YSLEER. The CDR3 loop reads CASSQDNGEGGETQYF. The CDR3 DNA is TGCGCCAGCAGCCAAGATAACGGGGAGGGGGGCGAGACCCAGTACTTC.

V usage is TRBV15 and J usage is TRBJ2-4; possible D gene TRBD1, 5 bases. V was shortened by 0 bases and J by 8 bases, with 20 bases between the two germline ends. Germline V gene data show CDR1 as LNHNV and CDR2 as YYDKDF (reference sequence). The CDR3 is 17 amino acids. The CDR3 reads CATSRDSPLQASHIQYF. DNA for the CDR3: TGTGCCACCAGCAGAGATTCACCCCTACAGGCTTCTCACATTCAGTACTTC.

The rearrangement joins TRBV28 to TRBJ1-2; 7 bases align to TRBD1. The CDR3 runs to 14 residues. Germline V gives CDR1 MDHEN, CDR2 SYDVKM. With 8 bases clipped from V and 4 bases from J, the junction kept 10 bases outside the gene matches. CDR3 in amino acids: CASHPLGDSYGYTF. The DNA for the CDR3 is TGTGCCAGCCATCCCCTTGGGGACAGCTATGGCTACACCTTC.

There are a few counts of this clone. The same CDR3 arises from other DNA sequences in this sample as well. The chain employs TRBV5-4 and TRBJ1-5; perhaps TRBD1 as D (5 bases). V shed 2 bases and J shed 0 bases, with 6 bases lying between them. The CDR3 covers 14 residues. CDR1 is SGHNT, CDR2 YYREEE, per germline (reference sequence). The CDR3 DNA sequence: TGTGCCAGCAGCTTAAGGGGTAGCAATCAGCCCCAGCATTTT. This encodes CASSLRGSNQPQHF.

This clone was found once. The chain has TRBV4-2 and TRBJ2-2; 9 nucleotides line up with TRBD1. With V trimmed by 4 bases and J by 2 bases, 2 bases remained unmatched. This CDR3 is 15 amino acids long. From germline, CDR1 is LGHNA and CDR2 YNFKEQ. In nucleotides, the CDR3 is TGTGCCAGCAGCCCGGGACAGGGAAACACCGGGGAGCTGTTTTTT. Amino acids: CASSPGQGNTGELFF.

The rearrangement joins TRBV6-5 to TRBJ2-2; maybe TRBD2 (5 bases). Looked up from germline, CDR1 is MNHEY and CDR2 is SVGAGI. Trimming left V 8 bases short and J 0 bases short, with 10 bases between. The CDR3 extends over 14 amino acids. This CDR3 reads CASPRLPNTGELFF. The CDR3 DNA follows: TGTGCCAGCCCACGACTACCGAACACCGGGGAGCTGTTTTTT.

The chain joins TRBV7-6 to TRBJ2-1; 15 bases map to TRBD2. The CDR3 consists of 17 residues. Germline V gene lookup returns CDR1 SGHVS and CDR2 FNYEAQ. V lost 1 base to trimming and J lost 9 bases; unmatched junction nucleotides: 7. The chain's CDR3 is CASSLEPGLAGGTEQFF. The CDR3 DNA follows: TGTGCCAGCAGCTTAGAGCCCGGACTAGCGGGAGGGACTGAGCAGTTCTTC.

The chain carries TRBV28 and TRBJ2-5; TRBD2 matches 10 bases. Trimming removed 3 bases from V and 4 bases from J; junction bases left unmatched: 11. This CDR3 comprises 17 residues. Per the germline V gene, CDR1 is MDHEN and CDR2 is SYDVKM. In DNA form, the CDR3 reads TGTGCCAGCAGTTTCGGCTGGACTAGCGGTCTAACAGAGACCCAGTACTTC. Amino acids: CASSFGWTSGLTETQYF.

The V and J genes are TRBV2 and TRBJ1-5, with D perhaps TRBD1 (5 bases). The CDR3 totals 14 residues. Trimming shortened V by 7 bases and J by 2 bases, and 12 bases separated the two germline ends. Germline V CDR1 and CDR2: SNHLY, FYNNEI. The CDR3 DNA reads TGTGCCAGCACCCCAGGGTCGGGCAATCAGCCCCAGCATTTT. This translates into CASTPGSGNQPQHF.

The rearrangement links TRBV6-5 to TRBJ1-5; TRBD1 matches at 9 bases. V gave up 6 bases and J gave up 3 bases; unmatched junction bases: 6. Looked up from germline, CDR1 is MNHEY and CDR2 is SVGAGI. This CDR3 has 15 residues. CDR3 coding DNA: TGTGCCAGCAGCCCGGACAGGGGTACCAATCAGCCCCAGCATTTT. It yields the protein CASSPDRGTNQPQHF.

This clone was recorded only once. This rearrangement joins TRBV5-4 to TRBJ1-2; the match to TRBD1 covers 8 bases. Losses at the gene ends were 4 bases for V and 4 bases for J; bases not matched to a gene: 12. The CDR3 length is 16 residues. From germline, CDR1 is SGHNT and CDR2 YYREEE (reference sequence). CDR3 bases: TGTGCCAGCAGCCCACCCGCCCGACAGGGGAGCTATGGCTACACCTTC. Protein product: CASSPPARQGSYGYTF.

The chain joins TRBV29-1 to TRBJ2-7, with 10 nucleotides matching TRBD1. V gave up 1 base and J gave up 2 bases; unmatched junction bases: 5. The CDR3 has 15 residues. Per the germline V gene, CDR1 is SQVTM and CDR2 is ANQGSEA. CDR3 sequence reads: CSVEGRTGGTYEQYF. In DNA form, the CDR3 reads TGCAGCGTTGAAGGGCGGACAGGGGGAACCTACGAGCAGTACTTC.